These T cell receptor beta chains were read from a single sample in a study of blood T cell repertoires in COVID-19. Data came from immunoSEQ multiplex PCR; TCRdb stores just in-frame clones and leaves some out. The repertoire consists of about 62,000 clones, with 85% to 90% occurring once and the leading ten covering about 18%. Sequenced: peripheral blood. The receptor source for this set is a woman aged 55-69 years with COVID-19, enrolled during active disease. Both conserved end residues are part of each CDR3. D genes are given only for firm matches. A row's size may be missing; if present it is once, few, many or a size class.

TGTGCCAGCAGCTTAGCGGCAGGGGGAAGGTACGAGCAGTACTTC,CASSLAAGGRYEQYF,NA,TRBJ2-7,TRBD1,TRBV11-1
TGCAGCGTTGAAGGGGCCGAGGGCCAAGTGAACACCGGGGAGCTGTTTTTT,CSVEGAEGQVNTGELFF,NA,TRBJ2-2,NA,TRBV29-1
TGTGCCAGTAGTCCCCGGACAGTCTCTGGAAACACCATATATTTT,CASSPRTVSGNTIYF,NA,TRBJ1-3,NA,TRBV19
TGTGCCAGCAGTTTTTACGGTACCTCTGGAAACACCATATATTTT,CASSFYGTSGNTIYF,NA,TRBJ1-3,NA,TRBV28
TGTGCCAGCAGCCCTCTAGCGGGAGGGGGGGTGGAGCAGTTCTTC,CASSPLAGGGVEQFF,NA,TRBJ2-1,TRBD2,TRBV7-9
TGTGCCAGCTCACCCAATCTCTCAGGGGGCGGTGAAAAACTGTTTTTT,CASSPNLSGGGEKLFF,NA,TRBJ1-4,TRBD1,TRBV18
TGTGCCAGCAGTTTAGGGCTAGCGGGAATCGAGACCCAGTACTTC,CASSLGLAGIETQYF,NA,TRBJ2-5,TRBD2,TRBV28
TGTGCCAGCAGGAACCGGGACTCCCTCCGGGAGACCCAGTACTTC,CASRNRDSLRETQYF,NA,TRBJ2-5,NA,TRBV7-9
TGTGCCACCAGTCCCCTGGGGGGAAATCAGCCCCAGCATTTT,CATSPLGGNQPQHF,NA,TRBJ1-5,NA,TRBV19
TGTGCCAGCATCAACCTAGGACTAGTAACCTCAAATGAGCAGTTCTTC,CASINLGLVTSNEQFF,NA,TRBJ2-1,TRBD2,TRBV7-9
TGCGCCAGCAGCTTGCATTCGGGGACAGTGAAAAACATTCAGTACTTC,CASSLHSGTVKNIQYF,NA,TRBJ2-4,TRBD1,TRBV5-1
TGTGCCAGCAGTTACGGTGGAGCAGGGGGCTACACCTTC,CASSYGGAGGYTF,NA,TRBJ1-2,NA,TRBV6-2/TRBV6-3
TGTGCCAGCAGCCCGGGACAGGGGTCTAATGAAAAACTGTTTTTT,CASSPGQGSNEKLFF,NA,TRBJ1-4,TRBD1,TRBV5-8
TGTGCCATCAGTGAGTCCGGGGGATCAAGCAATCAGCCCCAGCATTTT,CAISESGGSSNQPQHF,NA,TRBJ1-5,NA,TRBV10-3
TGTGCCAGTCTACGAGTTGGAAACACCATATATTTT,CASLRVGNTIYF,few,TRBJ1-3,NA,TRBV28
TGTGCCAGCCTTGGACAGGGGGCGGGTGAAGCTTTCTTT,CASLGQGAGEAFF,NA,TRBJ1-1,TRBD1,TRBV28